A selection of T cell receptor beta chains follows, all from one sample in a study of cytomegalovirus exposure and HLA in healthy donors. Assay used: immunoSEQ multiplex PCR; TCRdb lists only in-frame clones, some missing. The data hold tens of thousands of clones, with almost 85% observed a single time. Sample: PBMCs. The receptors stem from a woman between 18 and 29 years old in good health and CMV-seropositive. Each CDR3 is given with its conserved first and last residue. Each record gives: CDR3 protein, CDR3 DNA, V gene, J gene, clone size, D gene. The D gene is left open where the match is weak. Clone size is shown for a subset of rows, as once, few, many or a class of expanded clone.

CASSQDPGSSYNEQFF	TGTGCCAGCAGCCAAGACCCCGGGAGTTCCTACAATGAGCAGTTCTTC	TRBV14	TRBJ2-1	.	.
CASSRQVRDGYTF	TGTGCCAGCAGCCGACAGGTTCGGGATGGCTACACCTTC	TRBV9	TRBJ1-2	.	.
CASSTGTGPYGYTF	TGTGCCAGCAGCACCGGGACAGGCCCCTATGGCTACACCTTC	TRBV6-6	TRBJ1-2	.	TRBD1
CASSWTSGGPWSSYNEQFF	TGCGCCAGCAGCTGGACTAGCGGGGGGCCGTGGAGCTCCTACAATGAGCAGTTCTTC	TRBV5-1	TRBJ2-1	.	TRBD2
CASKQGYGNTIYF	TGTGCCAGCAAACAGGGGTACGGAAACACCATATATTTT	TRBV6-6	TRBJ1-3	.	TRBD1
CASSPSIGLTDTQYF	TGCGCCAGCAGCCCGAGTATCGGACTCACAGATACGCAGTATTTT	TRBV5-1	TRBJ2-3	.	.
CAWSEWDRGRHNEKLFF	TGTGCCTGGAGCGAATGGGACAGGGGGCGGCATAATGAAAAACTGTTTTTT	TRBV30	TRBJ1-4	.	TRBD1
CASTMDRAGNTIYF	TGTGCCAGCACAATGGACAGGGCTGGAAACACCATATATTTT	TRBV6-5	TRBJ1-3	.	TRBD1
CASSESRVRPGPLHF	TGTGCCAGCAGTGAGTCTAGAGTCCGCCCCGGTCCCCTCCACTTT	TRBV6-1	TRBJ1-6	.	.
CASSLASGARETQYF	TGTGCCAGCAGCTTAGCTAGCGGGGCCCGAGAGACCCAGTACTTC	TRBV7-9	TRBJ2-5	.	TRBD2
CASSIAGQHNEQFF	TGTGCCAGTAGTATAGCGGGACAACACAATGAGCAGTTCTTC	TRBV19	TRBJ2-1	.	.
CATSRDRGGTEAFF	TGTGCCACCAGCAGAGATCGGGGGGGGACTGAAGCTTTCTTT	TRBV15	TRBJ1-1	.	.
CASSLWTTGGTDTQYF	TGTGCCAGCAGCCTTTGGACAACAGGGGGCACAGATACGCAGTATTTT	TRBV5-6	TRBJ2-3	once	TRBD1
CASSLGQGVGEQYF	TGTGCCAGCAGCTTAGGACAGGGAGTAGGCGAGCAGTACTTC	TRBV11-2	TRBJ2-7	.	TRBD1
CATSRNLAGGIQETQYF	TGTGCCACCAGCAGAAATCTAGCGGGAGGTATCCAAGAGACCCAGTACTTC	TRBV15	TRBJ2-5	.	TRBD2
CASRSRDNPYNEQFF	TGTGCCAGCCGAAGCCGGGACAACCCCTACAATGAGCAGTTCTTC	TRBV6-4	TRBJ2-1	.	.
CASSLWRDGGTDTQYF	TGTGCCAGCAGCTTATGGCGGGACGGGGGCACAGATACGCAGTATTTT	TRBV13	TRBJ2-3	.	.
CASSLQVRVNTEAFF	TGTGCCAGCAGCTTGCAGGTCAGGGTGAACACTGAAGCTTTCTTT	TRBV5-5	TRBJ1-1	few	.
CASSGTGLAYNEQFF	TGTGCCAGCAGTGGAACAGGGCTGGCCTACAATGAGCAGTTCTTC	TRBV2	TRBJ2-1	once	.
CATGQGATEAFF	TGTGCCACGGGACAGGGGGCTACTGAAGCTTTCTTT	TRBV10-3	TRBJ1-1	.	TRBD1
CASSVESGYGYTF	TGTGCCAGCAGTGTGGAGTCGGGATATGGCTACACCTTC	TRBV6-1	TRBJ1-2	.	.
CASKDVAGDVEQYF	TGTGCCAGCAAGGATGTAGCGGGAGATGTCGAGCAGTACTTC	TRBV2	TRBJ2-7	.	TRBD2
CASSLGISYEQYF	TGTGCCAGCAGCTTGGGCATCAGTTACGAGCAGTACTTC	TRBV5-6	TRBJ2-7	.	.
CATTRGGQRSYGYTF	TGTGCCACCACCAGGGGAGGGCAGCGGTCCTATGGCTACACCTTC	TRBV15	TRBJ1-2	.	.
CANSFKGVVGGNTEAFF	TGTGCCAACAGCTTTAAGGGTGTTGTCGGGGGGAACACTGAAGCTTTCTTT	TRBV5-6	TRBJ1-1	once	.
CASSPNTDTQYF	TGCGCCAGCAGCCCTAACACAGATACGCAGTATTTT	TRBV5-1	TRBJ2-3	once	.
CASSRGRGPEAFF	TGTGCCAGCAGCAGGGGGCGCGGGCCTGAAGCTTTCTTT	TRBV2	TRBJ1-1	.	TRBD1
CASSEYQGASEKLFF	TGTGCCAGCAGTGAATATCAGGGGGCTAGTGAAAAACTGTTTTTT	TRBV6-1	TRBJ1-4	.	TRBD1
CASSEWSGPYEQYF	TGTGCCAGCAGTGAATGGTCAGGTCCCTACGAGCAGTACTTC	TRBV2	TRBJ2-7	.	.
CASSDLRDWYSYEQFF	TGTGCCAGCAGTGACCTACGGGACTGGTATAGCTATGAGCAGTTCTTC	TRBV6-1	TRBJ2-1	.	.
CASSSPRGEGRGYTF	TGTGCCAGCAGTTCTCCCCGAGGAGAGGGCCGGGGCTACACCTTC	TRBV27	TRBJ1-2	.	.
CASSQTNGNGYTF	TGTGCCAGCAGCCAGACAAACGGGAATGGCTACACCTTC	TRBV7-9	TRBJ1-2	.	.
CASREDQGYETQYF	TGCGCCAGCAGGGAAGACCAGGGTTACGAGACCCAGTACTTC	TRBV5-1	TRBJ2-5	.	.
CASSHRGPDPRRDF	TGTGCCAGCAGCCACCGAGGGCCGGACCCCCGGCGGGATTTT	TRBV7-9	TRBJ2-3	once	.
CASSLEGRGEAFF	TGTGCCAGCAGCTTAGAAGGTCGGGGTGAAGCTTTCTTT	TRBV13	TRBJ1-1	.	.
CATGGLNQPQHF	TGTGCCACCGGCGGGCTCAATCAGCCCCAGCATTTT	TRBV15	TRBJ1-5	.	.
CASRRHRGHTEAFF	TGTGCCAGCAGACGACACAGGGGCCACACTGAAGCTTTCTTT	TRBV27	TRBJ1-1	.	TRBD1
CASSYDRVEQFF	TGTGCCAGCAGTTATGACAGGGTTGAGCAGTTCTTC	TRBV6-6	TRBJ2-1	.	TRBD1
CASTQRGTPNTEAFF	TGTGCCAGCACCCAACGAGGGACACCTAACACTGAAGCTTTCTTT	TRBV6-5	TRBJ1-1	.	.
CASSAGPARLDGKNIQYF	TGTGCCAGCAGCGCAGGGCCAGCGCGGCTGGATGGCAAAAACATTCAGTACTTC	TRBV7-2	TRBJ2-4	.	.
CASSKAGGLPYEQYF	TGTGCCAGCAGCAAAGCTGGAGGGCTACCCTACGAGCAGTACTTC	TRBV21-1	TRBJ2-7	.	.
CASSRDDRGHYGYTF	TGCGCCAGCAGCCGAGACGACAGGGGACACTATGGCTACACCTTC	TRBV4-1	TRBJ1-2	.	TRBD1
CASSEARTPSGTGHTQYF	TGTGCCAGCAGTGAAGCGCGCACACCGTCCGGGACAGGGCATACGCAGTATTTT	TRBV6-1	TRBJ2-3	few	TRBD1
CASSKTRGGNQPQHF	TGTGCCAGCAGCAAGACGCGGGGGGGGAATCAGCCCCAGCATTTT	TRBV11-2	TRBJ1-5	.	.
CASSLVAASGGLYEQYF	TGTGCCAGCAGCTTAGTCGCGGCTAGCGGGGGCCTCTACGAGCAGTACTTC	TRBV11-2	TRBJ2-7	.	TRBD2
CASSWGGTDTGNTIYF	TGTGCCAGCAGCTGGGGGGGGACGGATACTGGAAACACCATATATTTT	TRBV5-4	TRBJ1-3	few	.
CASSQGLAGPYEQYF	TGTGCCAGCAGCCAAGGACTAGCGGGGCCCTACGAGCAGTACTTC	TRBV2	TRBJ2-7	.	TRBD2
CASSQDPGLAVTDTQYF	TGCGCCAGCAGCCAAGATCCCGGACTAGCGGTTACAGATACGCAGTATTTT	TRBV4-1	TRBJ2-3	.	TRBD2
CASSSRQGGTEAFF	TGTGCCAGCAGCTCTCGACAGGGAGGAACTGAAGCTTTCTTT	TRBV7-6	TRBJ1-1	once	TRBD1
CATQRANVLTF	TGTGCCACCCAAAGGGCCAACGTCCTGACTTTC	TRBV6-5	TRBJ2-6	.	.
CASSPRDFLDEQYF	TGTGCCAGCAGCCCTCGGGACTTTCTAGACGAGCAGTACTTC	TRBV4-2	TRBJ2-7	.	.
CASSPAGETQYF	TGTGCCAGCTCACCGGCGGGAGAGACCCAGTACTTC	TRBV18	TRBJ2-5	few	.
CASSPGNTEAFF	TGTGCCAGCAGCCCGGGGAACACTGAAGCTTTCTTT	TRBV9	TRBJ1-1	.	.
CASSPQGETGNTIYF	TGTGCCAGCAGCCCGCAGGGGGAAACTGGAAACACCATATATTTT	TRBV6-1	TRBJ1-3	few	TRBD1
CASSQGQGVWGGNTIYF	TGCGCCAGCAGCCAAGGTCAGGGGGTTTGGGGAGGAAACACCATATATTTT	TRBV4-1	TRBJ1-3	.	TRBD1
CASSRGMNTEAFF	TGCGCCAGCAGCCGCGGGATGAACACTGAAGCTTTCTTT	TRBV4-1	TRBJ1-1	.	.
CASSSRGSSYLFF	TGTGCCAGTAGTAGCCGGGGATCCTCATATTTGTTTTTT	TRBV19	TRBJ1-4	.	.
CASSTRLAGAYEQYF	TGTGCCAGCAGCACCCGGCTAGCGGGGGCCTACGAGCAGTACTTC	TRBV7-2	TRBJ2-7	.	TRBD2
CASIGEGPNEQFF	TGTGCCAGTATAGGGGAAGGACCAAATGAGCAGTTCTTC	TRBV19	TRBJ2-1	.	.